The 30 T cell receptor beta chains below come from one sample, sequenced in a study of T cell clonotyping in hematopoietic cell transplantation (dated by TCRdb to the early 2020s). What the time point label conveys for this sample: 180 days after allo-HCT. Libraries came from the immunoSEQ multiplex PCR assay. TCRdb's version of the immuneACCESS table is confined to in-frame rearrangements and falls short of the full clone set. An unresolved V gene accounts for under half of the shortfall where checked; the remainder is of unknown origin. Here the sample has 9,500 to 12,000 clones; under 90% occur a single time. Roughly 40% of the sample belongs to the ten largest clones. This specimen was PBMCs, taken 180 days after allogeneic stem cell transplant. The receptors shown here come from a male patient aged 55 to 70 who had an allogeneic stem cell transplant from an unrelated donor, so the T cells may come from the graft donor. Some clones in this sample may be carry-over from other donors' samples.

The chain employs TRBV6-4 and TRBJ2-5; 10 bases align to TRBD2. Germline-derived CDR1 and CDR2 are MRHNA and SNTAGT. The CDR3 runs to 16 residues. V lost 6 bases, J lost 1 base, and 8 bases stayed unmatched. DNA of the CDR3: TGTGCCAGCAGCTCCCCGGAGCGGGGGGGCCAAGAGACCCAGTACTTC. Amino acids: CASSSPERGGQETQYF.

This chain links TRBV19 with TRBJ1-6; 7 nucleotides match TRBD1. Unmatched junction bases numbered 1, after V lost 4 bases and J lost 7 bases. The germline CDR1 and CDR2 sequences are LNHDA and SQIVND (reference sequence). This CDR3 is built from 13 residues. Here the CDR3 reads CASSRGQNSPLHF. In DNA, the CDR3 is TGTGCCAGTAGTAGGGGACAGAATTCACCCCTCCACTTT.

The chain recombines TRBV4-3 with TRBJ2-3; no reliable D call. Germline V CDR1 and CDR2: LGHNA, YSLEER. The CDR3 sequence is 13 residues long. Trimming removed 0 bases from V and 4 bases from J, with 5 bases in between. CDR3 loop: CASSQELPDTQYF. The CDR3 bases are TGCGCCAGCAGCCAAGAATTACCAGATACGCAGTATTTT.

The chain links TRBV25-1 to TRBJ1-1, with a weak D call TRBD1 (6 bases). Germline V lookup: CDR1 MGHDK, CDR2 SYGVNS. CDR3 size: 14 residues. Trimming removed 1 base at V and 3 bases at J, with 9 bases between. The CDR3: CASSEWGADTEAFF. CDR3 coding DNA: TGTGCCAGCAGTGAATGGGGGGCAGACACTGAAGCTTTCTTT.

This chain uses TRBV11-2 with TRBJ1-5; possibly TRBD1 for D (5 bases). The V end was cut by 1 base, the J end by 6 bases, with 7 bases between. The CDR3 loop spans 13 amino acids. Germline V lookup: CDR1 SGHAT, CDR2 FQNNGV. The CDR3 DNA reads TGTGCCAGCAGCTTAGGGGGGATTCAGCCCCAGCATTTT. Its protein product is CASSLGGIQPQHF.

The CDR3 DNA sequence: TGTGCCAGCAGCACTACCCGGGACAGAGAAATAAGCAATCAGCCCCAGCATTTT. This codes for CASSTTRDREISNQPQHF. This chain connects TRBV5-6 to TRBJ1-5; 7 bases match TRBD1. V shed 4 bases and J 1 base; nucleotides not matched to a gene: 14. This CDR3 comprises 18 residues. Germline V gene lookup returns CDR1 SGHDT and CDR2 YYEEEE.

This clone showed up just once. J is TRBJ1-5 and V is TRBV7-4, with a tentative D call TRBD1 (5 bases). Deletions cut 1 base from V and 6 bases from J, with 7 bases between. Germline CDR1 reads SGHVT; CDR2 reads SQSDAQ. The CDR3 is 13 residues long. CDR3 region: CASSLGGIQPQHF. DNA for the CDR3: TGTGCCAGCAGCTTAGGGGGGATTCAGCCCCAGCATTTT.

The chain is built from TRBV19 and TRBJ1-6; 7 nucleotides line up with TRBD1. This CDR3 has 15 amino acids. V shed 3 bases and J 9 bases; nucleotides not matched to a gene: 8. The germline CDR1 and CDR2 sequences are LNHDA and SQIVND (reference sequence). The CDR3 DNA sequence: TGTGCCAGTAGTATCAGTCCAGGGGGTACTTCACCCCTCCACTTT. Translated, it gives CASSISPGGTSPLHF.

The chain couples TRBV5-1 to TRBJ2-7, with TRBD1 matching 7 bases. Germline CDR1 is SGHRS and CDR2 is YFSETQ. The trim removed 0 bases at V and 11 bases at J, leaving 8 bases unmatched. This CDR3 region has 13 residues. Here the CDR3 reads CASSLDRGDTEYF. In nucleotides, the CDR3 is TGCGCCAGCAGCTTGGACAGGGGTGATACGGAGTACTTC.

The V and J genes are TRBV6-1 and TRBJ2-1; possibly TRBD2 for D (6 bases). Trimming pared 2 bases from V and 4 bases from J, leaving 15 bases between. CDR3 length equals 16 residues. Germline CDR1 reads MNHNS; CDR2 reads SASEGT. The CDR3 DNA is TGTGCCAGCAGTGAAAGGGTGGGGCGGGATTACAATGAGCAGTTCTTC. Protein product: CASSERVGRDYNEQFF.

The V call is TRBV2, the J call TRBJ1-5, with unresolved D. V was trimmed by 3 bases and J by 3 bases, leaving 9 bases between them. This CDR3 spans 14 amino acids. From germline, CDR1 is SNHLY and CDR2 FYNNEI. CDR3 residues: CASSEKGFNQPQHF. CDR3 coding DNA: TGTGCCAGCAGTGAGAAGGGCTTCAATCAGCCCCAGCATTTT.

The chain recombines TRBV9 with TRBJ1-5, with 7 bases matching TRBD1. The CDR3 is 14 amino acids. V was clipped by 3 bases and J by 2 bases; unmatched bases: 2. In germline, CDR1 is SGDLS, CDR2 YYNGEE. CDR3 sequence: CASSAGTGNQPQHF. Written as DNA, the CDR3 is TGTGCCAGCAGCGCCGGGACAGGCAATCAGCCCCAGCATTTT.

V usage is TRBV19 and J usage is TRBJ2-7, with 10 bases that match TRBD1. From germline, CDR1 is LNHDA and CDR2 SQIVND (reference sequence). After removal of 5 bases from V and 2 bases from J, the junction contained 12 bases not matched to a gene. The CDR3 covers 17 residues. Here the CDR3 reads CASSYRGQGTKPYEQYF. The CDR3, as DNA: TGTGCCAGTAGTTACCGGGGACAGGGGACGAAACCCTACGAGCAGTACTTC.

V gene TRBV18 combines with J gene TRBJ1-2; TRBD1 agrees at 7 bases. Germline CDR1 reads KGHSH; CDR2 reads LQKENI. The CDR3 is made up of 12 amino acids. V dropped 8 bases and J dropped 2; count of bases not matched to a gene: 2. This CDR3 is CASTTGNYGYTF. CDR3 DNA: TGTGCCAGCACGACAGGGAACTATGGCTACACCTTC.

The chain carries TRBV7-2 and TRBJ2-7; D unresolved. Germline values: CDR1 SGHTA, CDR2 FQGNSA. V was trimmed by 3 bases and J by 2 bases, leaving 5 bases between them. CDR3 length equals 12 residues. Written as DNA, the CDR3 is TGTGCCAGCAGCTTTGGTACCTACGAGCAGTACTTC. Translating it yields CASSFGTYEQYF.

This clone has just a few counts. V is TRBV4-3 and J is TRBJ2-1; TRBD1 matches at 8 bases. V trimming: 4 bases; J trimming: 3 bases; junction bases outside the gene matches: 8. The CDR3 consists of 16 residues. Germline CDR1 and CDR2: LGHNA and YSLEER. CDR3: CASSPGVQGDYNEQFF. The CDR3 bases are TGCGCCAGCAGCCCTGGCGTACAGGGGGACTACAATGAGCAGTTCTTC.

The chain recombines TRBV6-6 with TRBJ2-5; no clear D gene. V was cut by 2 bases and J by 2 bases, with 6 bases left in between. The germline CDR1 and CDR2 sequences are MNHNY and SVGAGI (reference sequence). The CDR3 sequence is 13 residues long. CDR3 coding DNA: TGTGCCAGCAGTTACGTGCTACAAGAGACCCAGTACTTC. It codes for CASSYVLQETQYF.

V is TRBV29-1 and J is TRBJ1-2; D possibly corresponds to TRBD1 (5 bases). Germline V CDR1 and CDR2: SQVTM, ANQGSEA. The CDR3 contains 15 residues. V was cut by 8 bases and J by 4 bases, with 23 bases left in between. The chain's CDR3 is CSSTGLGRHGYGYTF. In DNA, the CDR3 is TGCAGCTCTACGGGGTTGGGACGACATGGCTATGGCTACACCTTC. Together with reference TRBV29-1 and TRBJ1-2, the CDR3 gives the full variable domain: SAVISQKPSRDICQRGTSLTIQCQVDSQVTMMFWYRQQPGQSLTLIATANQGSEATYESGFVIDKFPISRPNLTFSTLTVSNMSPEDSSIYLCSSTGLGRHGYGYTFGSGTRLTVV.

The V gene is TRBV19, the J gene TRBJ1-3; D is perhaps TRBD1 (5 bases). The germline V gene has CDR1 LNHDA and CDR2 SQIVND (reference sequence). Trimming stripped 5 bases from V and 4 bases from J, with 15 bases between. The CDR3 loop spans 15 amino acids. The CDR3, as DNA: TGTGCCAGTAGTTCCGCGGGGCTAGCGGGAAACACCATATATTTT. Its translation is CASSSAGLAGNTIYF.

The chain employs TRBV15 and TRBJ2-2; D is ambiguous. The CDR3 spans 13 residues. Per germline, CDR1 LNHNV and CDR2 YYDKDF (reference sequence). Trimming cost V 3 bases and J 4 bases, with 6 bases left between them. The CDR3 loop reads CATSRSVTGELFF. CDR3 nucleotide sequence: TGTGCCACCAGCAGGTCGGTCACCGGGGAGCTGTTTTTT.

The chain joins TRBV27 to TRBJ2-7; either TRBD1 or TRBD2 may fit D (5 bases each). The CDR3 covers 13 residues. Germline CDR1 MNHEY, CDR2 SMNVEV (reference sequence). The V gene lost 4 bases and the J gene lost 8 bases, with 15 bases spanning the gap. The CDR3 region has the DNA TGTGCCAGCAGTTGGGACCGAGCCGCCCAGCAGTACTTC. This gives the protein CASSWDRAAQQYF.

This clone occurred once. V usage is TRBV29-1 and J usage is TRBJ2-3, with D perhaps given as TRBD1 or TRBD2 (5 bases each). Germline V gene data show CDR1 as SQVTM and CDR2 as ANQGSEA. The CDR3 loop spans 15 amino acids. Trimming cost V 3 bases and J 1 base, with 14 bases left between them. CDR3 bases: TGCAGCGTTGACATTGGGGGATGGGGCACAGATACGCAGTATTTT. Translation gives CSVDIGGWGTDTQYF.

The rearrangement links TRBV6-1 to TRBJ2-7, with 9 bases aligning to TRBD2. The CDR3 sequence is 15 residues long. CDR1 is MNHNS and CDR2 is SASEGT in the germline V gene. The V and J ends lost 0 bases and 5 bases, in that order; junction bases with no gene match: 5. In DNA form, the CDR3 reads TGTGCCAGCAGTGAAGCAGGCGGGGGGGCCAACGAGCAGTACTTC. Translating it yields CASSEAGGGANEQYF.

This chain joins TRBV6-4 and TRBJ2-2, with 9 bases aligning to TRBD2. The germline gives CDR1 MRHNA, CDR2 SNTAGT. J was trimmed by 3 bases and V by 0 bases; bases with no gene match: 2. CDR3 length: 16 amino acids. CDR3 coding DNA: TGTGCCAGCAGTGACTCGTTAGCGGGGGACACCGGGGAGCTGTTTTTT. This translates into CASSDSLAGDTGELFF.

The chain uses TRBV19 and TRBJ2-5; TRBD2 aligns across 12 bases. Germline V CDR1 and CDR2: LNHDA, SQIVND (reference sequence). This CDR3 spans 18 amino acids. V gave up 3 bases and J gave up 5 bases; unmatched junction bases: 13. The CDR3 DNA reads as TGTGCCAGTAGTATGACTAGCGGGGGACCCGGAGTTGAGGAGACCCAGTACTTC. Translating it yields CASSMTSGGPGVEETQYF.

The chain employs TRBV7-6 and TRBJ2-3, with TRBD1 as a possible D gene (5 bases). Trimming stripped 1 base from V and 4 bases from J, with 6 bases between. There are 13 residues in the CDR3. Germline V gives CDR1 SGHVS, CDR2 FNYEAQ. CDR3 sequence: CASSLGGPDTQYF. Here the CDR3 DNA reads TGTGCCAGCAGCTTAGGGGGCCCAGATACGCAGTATTTT.

The chain couples TRBV14 to TRBJ1-6, with D possibly matching TRBD1 (5 bases). Germline lookup yields CDR1 SGHDN and CDR2 FVKESK. This CDR3 spans 15 amino acids. Trimming took 3 bases from V and 7 from J, leaving 13 bases between them. This chain's CDR3 is CASSQQGTQNSPLHF. In DNA form, the CDR3 reads TGTGCCAGCAGCCAGCAGGGTACGCAGAATTCACCCCTCCACTTT.

This rearrangement joins TRBV12-5 to TRBJ2-3, with 9 bases identical to TRBD1. The junction had 7 bases not matched to a gene; V was cut back by 7 bases and J by 2 bases. There are 15 residues in the CDR3. The germline V gene has CDR1 LGHNT and CDR2 FRNRAP. This CDR3 is CASAVGQGNTDTQYF. The DNA of the CDR3 is TGTGCTAGTGCCGTAGGACAGGGGAACACAGATACGCAGTATTTT.

The CDR3: CASSKYAPAGQSNEKLFF. CDR3 bases: TGTGCCAGCAGTAAATACGCTCCCGCGGGGCAGTCTAATGAAAAACTGTTTTTT. The chain employs TRBV27 and TRBJ1-4, with D perhaps matching TRBD1 (5 bases). Trimming pared 5 bases from V and 3 bases from J, leaving 22 bases between. CDR3 length: 18 residues. Germline loops: CDR1 MNHEY, CDR2 SMNVEV (reference sequence).

In its sample, this clone was seen a few times. The chain is built from TRBV9 and TRBJ2-2; a weak D match, TRBD1 (5 bases). This CDR3 is built from 14 residues. The V and J ends lost 0 bases and 4 bases respectively, with 7 bases between them. Germline V gene data show CDR1 as SGDLS and CDR2 as YYNGEE. Written as DNA, the CDR3 is TGTGCCAGCAGCGTAGAAAGGGGCACCGGGGAGCTGTTTTTT. Translated: CASSVERGTGELFF.